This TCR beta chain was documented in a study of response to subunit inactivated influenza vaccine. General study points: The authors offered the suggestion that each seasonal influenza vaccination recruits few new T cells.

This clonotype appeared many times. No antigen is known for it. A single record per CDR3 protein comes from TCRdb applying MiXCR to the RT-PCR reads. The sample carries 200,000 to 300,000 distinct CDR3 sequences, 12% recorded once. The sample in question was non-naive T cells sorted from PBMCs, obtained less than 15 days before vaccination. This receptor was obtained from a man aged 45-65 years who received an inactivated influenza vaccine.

The CDR3 coding sequence is TGTGCCAGCAGCCGAGGACAGAACTATGGCTACACCTTC. Translating it yields CASSRGQNYGYTF. The chain has TRBV7-9 and TRBJ1-2; TRBD1 might be the D (6 bases). Germline V gene data show CDR1 as SEHNR and CDR2 as FQNEAQ (reference sequence). The V end was cut by 5 bases, the J end by 2 bases, with 9 bases between. This CDR3 is 13 amino acids long. Using reference TRBV7-9 and TRBJ1-2 for the parts outside the CDR3, the full variable domain is DTGVSQNPRHKITKRGQNVTFRCDPISEHNRLYWYRQTLGQGPEFLTYFQNEAQLEKSRLLSDRFSAERPKGSFSTLEIQRTEQGDSAMYLCASSRGQNYGYTFGSGTRLTVV.